The present entry profiles one T cell receptor (beta chain) with its context. The antigen is unknown. One end of the junction varies from germline; a read error may be responsible. The sample is drawn from a study of blood T cells in healthy people across ages. Regarding the study as a whole: Older individuals had lower TCR beta diversity per million T cells (the decline was roughly linear).

Total RNA was extracted at no less than 5 micrograms per sample. The second PCR ran about 6 to 12 cycles with a sample-barcoded 5' primer and J-beta primers. TCRdb itself ran the 5' RACE reads through MiXCR, one entry per CDR3 protein. The sample shows hundreds of thousands of distinct CDR3 sequences, roughly 50% of them seen only once. The CDR3 has 13 amino acids. Germline CDR1 reads MGHRA; CDR2 reads YSYEKL. This sequence originates from a woman aged 55 to 70 in good health. The sample was blood. This chain connects TRBV4-1 to TRBJ1-2, with D possibly being TRBD1 (5 bases). CDR3 region: CASSTGTSYGHTF. The CDR3 coding sequence is TGCGCCAGCAGCACCGGGACGTCCTATGGCCACACCTTC.